This TCR beta chain came from a study of blood T cell repertoires in COVID-19. Sequenced by immunoSEQ multiplex PCR; TCRdb stores in-frame clones only, minus some. The sample contains 110,000 or so clones, approximately 84% of which appear only once. The sample was peripheral blood. This sequence originates from a man aged 35-49 years with acute or convalescent COVID-19.

The CDR3 is CAISATGGDEKLFF. The CDR3, as DNA: TGTGCCATCAGCGCGACAGGGGGAGATGAAAAACTGTTTTTT. The chain links TRBV10-3 to TRBJ1-4; the match to TRBD1 covers 9 bases. Germline-derived CDR1 and CDR2 are ENHRY and SYGVKD. Unmatched junction bases numbered 5, after V lost 6 bases and J lost 6 bases. The CDR3 totals 14 residues.